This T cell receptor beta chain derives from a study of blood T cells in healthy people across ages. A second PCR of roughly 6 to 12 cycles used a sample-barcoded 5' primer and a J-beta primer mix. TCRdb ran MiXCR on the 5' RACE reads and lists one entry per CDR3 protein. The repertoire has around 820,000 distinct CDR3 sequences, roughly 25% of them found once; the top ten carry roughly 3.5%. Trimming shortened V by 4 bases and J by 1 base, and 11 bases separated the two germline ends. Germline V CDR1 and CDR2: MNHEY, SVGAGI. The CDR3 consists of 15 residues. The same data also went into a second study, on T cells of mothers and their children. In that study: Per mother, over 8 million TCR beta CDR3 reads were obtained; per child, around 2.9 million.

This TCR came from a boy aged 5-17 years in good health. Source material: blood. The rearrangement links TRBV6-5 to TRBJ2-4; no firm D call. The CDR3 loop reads CASSLGTPAKNIQYF. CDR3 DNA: TGTGCCAGCAGTTTAGGTACCCCGGCCAAAAACATTCAGTACTTC.